This T cell receptor (beta chain) was found in a study of blood T cell repertoires in COVID-19. Original processing notes: Amplifying reference gene primers gave estimates of nucleated cell counts. Only in-frame clones appear in the TCRdb table, and some are missing; sequencing was by immunoSEQ multiplex PCR. V and J calls and clone size are given by that table; D and trimming were obtained from the DNA. The sample includes roughly 180,000 clones, roughly 85% of them seen just once. Living in 24 US areas, the participants were between about 18 and 100 years of age. Trimming shortened V by 0 bases and J by 0 bases, and 11 bases separated the two germline ends. CDR1 and CDR2 (germline): SGHDN, FVKESK. The length of the CDR3 is 17 residues.

The sequencing input was PBMCs or T cells enriched from blood (not recorded which). The rearrangement joins TRBV14 to TRBJ2-2, with unresolved D. This receptor was identified in a man between 60 and 70 years old who had recovered from COVID-19. DNA of the CDR3: TGTGCCAGCAGCCAAGAAGCCACGGCGGCGAACACCGGGGAGCTGTTTTTT. This codes for CASSQEATAANTGELFF.